Shown below are 8 T cell receptor beta chains from a single sample sequenced in a study of human T cells and chemical hapten exposure. TCRdb itself ran the RACE reads through MiXCR, one entry per CDR3 protein. The sample holds 380,000 or so distinct CDR3 sequences, roughly 4.8% seen once. Time point noted: patch test 1, 2 weeks after DPC sensitization. Specified treatment: therapeutic diphenylcyclopropenone sensitization with weekly scalp DPC. This specimen was whole blood, taken in connection with sensitization to the hapten diphenylcyclopropenone (DPC). These receptors were taken from a woman between 50 and 59 years old with alopecia areata. Some clones in this sample may be carry-over from other donors' samples.

This clonotype turned up a few times. The CDR3 loop reads CASSPQGLATNEKLFF. The CDR3 DNA follows: TGTGCCAGCAGCCCACAGGGGCTGGCAACTAATGAAAAACTGTTTTTT. V usage is TRBV7-2 and J usage is TRBJ1-4; 7 bases line up with TRBD1. The germline gives CDR1 SGHTA, CDR2 FQGNSA. Losses at the gene ends were 5 bases for V and 0 bases for J; bases not matched to a gene: 6. This CDR3 spans 16 amino acids.

This clonotype was observed at least ten times. The rearrangement joins TRBV12-3 or TRBV12-4 to TRBJ2-3; D is undetermined. V lost 7 bases, J lost 0 bases, and 14 bases lay in between. The CDR3 is 15 residues long. The CDR3 loop reads CASTPWRRSTDTQYF. DNA for the CDR3: TGTGCCAGCACCCCCTGGAGACGGAGCACAGATACGCAGTATTTT.

V gene TRBV3-1 combines with J gene TRBJ2-7; D is uncertain. Germline CDR1 LGHDT, CDR2 YNNKEL (reference sequence). Trimming removed 4 bases from V and 7 bases from J, with 8 bases in between. CDR3 length: 11 residues. The CDR3 DNA sequence: TGTGCCAGCAGCCTGGATGTGGAGCAGTACTTC. It codes for CASSLDVEQYF.

Many counts were recorded for this clonotype. The rearrangement uses TRBV20-1 and TRBJ1-4; possibly TRBD1 for D (6 bases). The CDR3 totals 14 residues. The germline V gene has CDR1 DFQATT and CDR2 SNEGSKA (reference sequence). Trimming stripped 7 bases from V and 3 bases from J, with 15 bases between. CDR3 protein: CSVRGGQANEKLFF. CDR3 sequence (DNA): TGCAGTGTCAGGGGCGGTCAGGCTAATGAAAAACTGTTTTTT.

The gene calls are TRBV28 and TRBJ1-4; 7 nucleotides agree with TRBD1. Unmatched junction bases numbered 10, after V lost 10 bases and J lost 5 bases. The CDR3 is made up of 14 amino acids. Looked up from germline, CDR1 is MDHEN and CDR2 is SYDVKM. The CDR3 coding sequence is TGTGCCACCCATCCGGGACAGAAAAATGAAAAACTGTTTTTT. Encoded protein: CATHPGQKNEKLFF.

The chain carries TRBV5-1 and TRBJ1-2; 9 nucleotides line up with TRBD1. Trimming took 3 bases from V and 6 from J; bases not matched to a gene: 3. Per the germline V gene, CDR1 is SGHRS and CDR2 is YFSETQ. This CDR3 is 13 amino acids long. CDR3 residues: CASSSQGADGYTF. The CDR3 DNA reads as TGCGCCAGCAGCTCACAGGGGGCGGATGGCTACACCTTC.

V gene TRBV27 combines with J gene TRBJ2-7; 7 nucleotides agree with TRBD1. The CDR3 runs to 15 residues. V dropped 6 bases and J dropped 0; count of bases not matched to a gene: 8. Germline V CDR1 and CDR2: MNHEY, SMNVEV (reference sequence). CDR3 coding DNA: TGTGCCAGCAGCCCGCCCGGACAGGCCTCCTACGAGCAGTACTTC. Its translation: CASSPPGQASYEQYF.

This clonotype has at least ten counts. The rearrangement links TRBV9 to TRBJ2-3; D is undetermined. Germline lookup yields CDR1 SGDLS and CDR2 YYNGEE. The CDR3 consists of 15 residues. Trimming stripped 0 bases from V and 11 bases from J, with 19 bases between. This CDR3 is CASSVEASGLLGQYF. CDR3 nucleotides: TGTGCCAGCAGCGTAGAGGCTTCGGGCCTGTTGGGGCAGTATTTT.